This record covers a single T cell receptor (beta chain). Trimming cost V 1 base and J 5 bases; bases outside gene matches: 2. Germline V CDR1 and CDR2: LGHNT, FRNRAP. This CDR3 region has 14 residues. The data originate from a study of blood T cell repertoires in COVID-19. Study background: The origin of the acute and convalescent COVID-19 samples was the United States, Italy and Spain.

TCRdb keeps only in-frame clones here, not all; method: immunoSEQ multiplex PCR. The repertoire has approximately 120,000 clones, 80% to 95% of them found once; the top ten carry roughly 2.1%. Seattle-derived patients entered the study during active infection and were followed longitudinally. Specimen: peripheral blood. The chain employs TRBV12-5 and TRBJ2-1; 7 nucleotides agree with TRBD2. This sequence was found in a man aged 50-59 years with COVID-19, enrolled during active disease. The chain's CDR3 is CASGLGLADNEQFF. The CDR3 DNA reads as TGTGCTAGTGGTTTGGGGCTAGCGGACAATGAGCAGTTCTTC.